The 15 T cell receptor beta chains listed next were all sequenced from one sample in a study of beta chain features in type 1 diabetes. Whole-study findings and limits: Shorter TCRB CDR3s, moderately but significantly so, marked every one of the four CD4+ subsets in Type 1 diabetes patients.

cDNA synthesis used the whole RNA isolate, giving expressed TCRB sequences. Generated by immunoSEQ multiplex PCR, the TCRdb table keeps only in-frame clones and is missing some. The table records about 660,000 clones, roughly an eighth of them present only once. No antigen has been identified for these receptors. The sequencing input was naive CD4+ T cells from blood. These receptors originate from a man aged 18-30 years with type 1 diabetes.

This sequence joins TRBV4-1 and TRBJ2-5, with 12 bases matching TRBD2. J gave up 1 base and V 6 bases, and 6 bases lay outside the gene matches. Germline CDR1 MGHRA, CDR2 YSYEKL. The CDR3 has 16 amino acids. In DNA form, the CDR3 reads TGCGCCAGCAGGCGACTAGCGGGAGACCTCCAAGAGACCCAGTACTTC. Encoded protein: CASRRLAGDLQETQYF.

The chain recombines TRBV7-2 with TRBJ1-2; TRBD1 is a possible D gene (5 bases). Trimming took 5 bases from V and 3 from J, leaving 10 bases between them. This CDR3 has 13 residues. Per germline, CDR1 SGHTA and CDR2 FQGNSA. The CDR3 loop reads CASSIGQDYGYTF. In DNA, the CDR3 is TGTGCCAGCAGCATTGGACAAGACTATGGCTACACCTTC.

This clone has only a few counts. The chain combines TRBV7-9 with TRBJ2-7, with 9 bases fitting TRBD1. Germline CDR1 and CDR2: SEHNR and FQNEAQ (reference sequence). This CDR3 has 15 residues. After removal of 5 bases from V and 5 bases from J, the junction contained 10 bases not matched to a gene. This chain's CDR3 is CASSLPGTGRHEQYF. The DNA of the CDR3 is TGTGCCAGCAGCCTCCCCGGGACAGGGAGACACGAGCAGTACTTC.

This clone was counted a few times. V is TRBV30 and J is TRBJ2-3; D possibly corresponds to TRBD1 (5 bases). CDR3 length: 14 amino acids. V lost 3 bases and J lost 4, with 14 bases in between. Germline CDR1 is GTSNPN and CDR2 is SVGIG (reference sequence). The CDR3 sequence is CAWSPPGAADTQYF. The DNA for the CDR3 is TGTGCCTGGAGCCCCCCTGGGGCCGCAGATACGCAGTATTTT.

The chain links TRBV28 to TRBJ2-5; D is unclear. Germline V CDR1 and CDR2: MDHEN, SYDVKM. The CDR3 is 14 amino acids. Between the trimmed V and J ends, which lost 3 bases and 2 bases, there was a span of 10 bases. This chain's CDR3 is CASSLSSAQETQYF. CDR3 DNA: TGTGCCAGCAGTTTGTCTTCGGCACAAGAGACCCAGTACTTC.

This chain joins TRBV23-1 and TRBJ1-2; TRBD1 agrees at 8 bases. TRBV23-1 is recorded as an ORF, its role being uncertain. V gave up 8 bases and J gave up 6 bases; unmatched junction bases: 14. The CDR3 spans 15 residues. The CDR3 DNA reads TGCGCCAGCCAGTCGTTCCGGGACAGGCTTAATGGCTACACCTTC. This gives the protein CASQSFRDRLNGYTF.

Only a few counts were recorded for this clone. This chain links TRBV30 with TRBJ2-3; 9 bases align to TRBD2. The CDR3 runs to 17 residues. V gave up 5 bases and J gave up 5 bases; unmatched junction bases: 17. Per the germline V gene, CDR1 is GTSNPN and CDR2 is SVGIG (reference sequence). CDR3 loop: CAWSSGAGGPGGDTQYF. The CDR3 nucleotides are TGTGCCTGGTCCTCGGGGGCGGGAGGGCCTGGTGGAGATACGCAGTATTTT.

This clone came up a few times. V and J are TRBV5-1 and TRBJ2-2; 9 bases agree with TRBD1. CDR1 is SGHRS and CDR2 is YFSETQ in the germline V gene. Trimming removed 3 bases from V and 1 base from J; junction bases left unmatched: 7. The CDR3 extends over 17 amino acids. The CDR3 region is CASSWNPGQGNTGELFF. CDR3 in DNA: TGCGCCAGCAGCTGGAATCCGGGACAGGGGAACACCGGGGAGCTGTTTTTT.

Only a few counts were recorded for this clone. This specimen includes other DNA sequences encoding the same CDR3. V and J are TRBV30 and TRBJ1-1; D possibly corresponds to TRBD1 (5 bases). The CDR3 totals 13 residues. From germline, CDR1 is GTSNPN and CDR2 SVGIG (reference sequence). V was trimmed by 0 bases and J by 5 bases, leaving 10 bases between them. Written as DNA, the CDR3 is TGTGCCTGGAGTGTACTTGGGGGGACTGAAGCTTTCTTT. Its translation is CAWSVLGGTEAFF. The variable domain in full, with the rest retrieved from reference TRBV30 and TRBJ1-1, is SQTIHQWPATLVQPVGSPLSLECTVEGTSNPNLYWYRQAAGRGLQLLFYSVGIGQISSEVPQNLSASRPQDRQFILSSKKLLLSDSGFYLCAWSVLGGTEAFFGQGTRLTVV.

The chain carries TRBV9 and TRBJ2-3; 7 bases line up with TRBD2. Germline V gene sequence: CDR1 SGDLS, CDR2 YYNGEE. This CDR3 contains 17 residues. With V trimmed by 2 bases and J by 4 bases, 13 bases remained unmatched. The CDR3 region is CASSVLSLTGGADTQYF. Written as DNA, the CDR3 is TGTGCCAGCAGCGTCCTGTCTTTAACGGGAGGAGCAGATACGCAGTATTTT.

This clone has just a few counts. The chain's CDR3 is CASSEPGTGLGKYGYTF. The CDR3 DNA reads as TGTGCCAGCAGTGAGCCGGGGACAGGCCTCGGGAAGTATGGCTACACCTTC. The chain employs TRBV25-1 and TRBJ1-2; TRBD1 matches at 8 bases. CDR3 length equals 17 residues. Looked up from germline, CDR1 is MGHDK and CDR2 is SYGVNS. The junction had 14 bases not matched to a gene; V was cut back by 3 bases and J by 5 bases.

The J gene is TRBJ2-7, the V gene TRBV29-1; possible D gene TRBD1, 7 bases. This CDR3 region has 17 residues. Per the germline V gene, CDR1 is SQVTM and CDR2 is ANQGSEA. V dropped 7 bases and J dropped 1 base, with 26 bases sitting between them. The CDR3 sequence is CSALPVLQGRPSYEQYF. The DNA for the CDR3 is TGCAGCGCCTTACCCGTATTACAGGGGAGGCCGTCCTACGAGCAGTACTTC.

This chain links TRBV5-1 with TRBJ2-7, with TRBD2 matching 8 bases. Trimming removed 0 bases from V and 7 bases from J; junction bases left unmatched: 9. Per germline, CDR1 SGHRS and CDR2 YFSETQ. The CDR3 consists of 15 residues. CDR3: CASSLDTAGVEEQYF. CDR3 bases: TGCGCCAGCAGCTTGGATACAGCGGGAGTCGAAGAGCAGTACTTC.

Comment on this clone: The same CDR3 also results from other DNA sequences found in this sample. This chain links TRBV9 with TRBJ2-3, with 8 positions matching TRBD2. The CDR3 spans 14 residues. Germline V gives CDR1 SGDLS, CDR2 YYNGEE. V lost 0 bases and J lost 5; bases outside the gene matches: 2. CDR3 sequence (DNA): TGTGCCAGCAGCGTAGGTCTAGCGGGAGATACGCAGTATTTT. Its translation: CASSVGLAGDTQYF. Complete variable domain (other parts from reference TRBV9 and TRBJ2-3): DSGVTQTPKHLITATGQRVTLRCSPRSGDLSVYWYQQSLDQGLQFLIQYYNGEERAKGNILERFSAQQFPDLHSELNLSSLELGDSALYFCASSVGLAGDTQYFGPGTRLTVL.

This clone was picked up a small number of times. This chain connects TRBV18 to TRBJ2-7, with D maybe TRBD1 (6 bases). The CDR3 has 13 amino acids. The V end was cut by 8 bases, the J end by 3 bases, with 14 bases between. Germline V gives CDR1 KGHSH, CDR2 LQKENI. The CDR3: CASQDSRGYEQYF. In nucleotides, the CDR3 is TGTGCCAGCCAGGACAGCCGTGGCTACGAGCAGTACTTC.